The clone carrying this TCR beta chain is a singleton in its sample. The data were obtained in a study of blood T cell repertoires in COVID-19. Profiling relied on immunoSEQ multiplex PCR, and the TCRdb table lists in-frame clones only, not all of them. In the table there are roughly 220,000 clones, over 75% of which are singletons. Germline assignment: CDR1 SEHNR and CDR2 FQNEAQ (reference sequence). Trimming removed 3 bases from V and 0 bases from J; junction bases left unmatched: 4. The CDR3 is 16 amino acids. The chain has TRBV7-9 and TRBJ2-7; TRBD1 matches 11 bases. The sequence came from a woman aged 18-29 years in a cohort exposed to, infected with or recovered from COVID-19 (not recorded which). Sequencing was done on a sample of PBMCs or T cells enriched from blood (not recorded which). In DNA, the CDR3 is TGTGCCAGCAGCTTCTGGGGACAGGGGGACTCCTACGAGCAGTACTTC. This translates into CASSFWGQGDSYEQYF.